Listed here are 21 T cell receptor beta chains from one sample, sequenced in a study of Ad26.COV2.S vaccination and SARS-CoV-2 variants. Sequencing used immunoSEQ multiplex PCR; TCRdb keeps in-frame clones, though not all of them. The repertoire holds about 350,000 clones, with 75% to 90% as singletons. Regarding treatment: around 19 received Ad26.COV2.S at low or high dose, single or two shots; 5 received placebo; per-sample allocation not given. Repertoires come from day 63 after the first vaccine or placebo injection. The sample was peripheral blood, taken in a trial of Ad26.COV2.S vaccine versus placebo. All receptors derive from a person aged 18-65 years who received the Ad26.COV2.S COVID-19 vaccine or a placebo.

The count of this clone is one. This chain joins TRBV5-1 and TRBJ1-1, with a possible D match to TRBD1 (5 bases). Germline V lookup: CDR1 SGHRS, CDR2 YFSETQ. Trimming took 0 bases from V and 5 from J, leaving 14 bases between them. The CDR3 is made up of 15 amino acids. The DNA of the CDR3 is TGCGCCAGCAGCTTGGATACGGGTTCAGGGACTGAAGCTTTCTTT. Translation: CASSLDTGSGTEAFF.

The chain combines TRBV15 with TRBJ2-7; 7 bases fit TRBD2. V was pared by 0 bases and J by 2 bases, with 7 bases of the junction left unmatched. The CDR3 is made up of 16 amino acids. Germline-derived CDR1 and CDR2 are LNHNV and YYDKDF (reference sequence). CDR3 loop: CATSRERGSWPYEQYF. The CDR3 nucleotides read TGTGCCACCAGCAGAGAGCGCGGGAGTTGGCCCTACGAGCAGTACTTC. The full variable domain, with the rest looked up from reference TRBV15 and TRBJ2-7, is DAMVIQNPRYQVTQFGKPVTLSCSQTLNHNVMYWYQQKSSQAPKLLFHYYDKDFNNEADTPDNFQSRRPNTSFCFLDIRSPGLGDTAMYLCATSRERGSWPYEQYFGPGTRLTVT.

This clone has just one count. This chain uses TRBV28 with TRBJ2-7; maybe TRBD2 (6 bases). CDR1 is MDHEN and CDR2 is SYDVKM in the germline V gene. The CDR3 is 14 residues long. Deletions cut 4 bases from V and 7 bases from J, with 17 bases between. The CDR3 is CASSSPTREREQYF. The CDR3 DNA is TGTGCCAGCAGTTCCCCGACTAGGGAGAGGGAGCAGTACTTC.

The V call is TRBV7-2, the J call TRBJ2-5; D is perhaps TRBD1 (6 bases). The CDR3 is made up of 16 amino acids. Germline lookup yields CDR1 SGHTA and CDR2 FQGNSA. The ends were cut back, 2 bases at V and 1 base at J, with 14 bases in the middle. CDR3 DNA sequence: TGTGCCAGCAGCTTATATCCCAGGGGCCCCCAAGAGACCCAGTACTTC. As protein: CASSLYPRGPQETQYF.

The gene calls are TRBV7-2 and TRBJ1-1, with TRBD1 as a possible D gene (6 bases). Trimming cost V 1 base and J 6 bases, with 12 bases left between them. The V gene's germline CDR1 is SGHTA and CDR2 FQGNSA. This CDR3 is built from 14 residues. In nucleotides, the CDR3 is TGTGCCAGCAGCTTAGTTAGAGGGGGGTCTGAAGCTTTCTTT. This encodes CASSLVRGGSEAFF.

This chain uses TRBV7-8 with TRBJ1-1, with D unclear. Germline V CDR1 and CDR2: SGHVS, FQNEAQ. V lost 1 base and J lost 11, with 17 bases in between. The CDR3 covers 14 residues. This CDR3 reads CASSLVGSGSQAFF. In DNA, the CDR3 is TGTGCCAGCAGCTTAGTGGGCAGTGGGTCCCAGGCTTTCTTT.

The chain uses TRBV27 and TRBJ2-5; 10 bases fit TRBD1. Germline V gives CDR1 MNHEY, CDR2 SMNVEV (reference sequence). The CDR3 has 17 residues. The V segment lost 6 bases and the J segment 4 bases; nucleotides outside the gene matches: 14. The CDR3 protein is CASSPTPPGTGVETQYF. CDR3 sequence (DNA): TGTGCCAGCAGCCCTACCCCGCCCGGGACAGGGGTAGAGACCCAGTACTTC.

Regarding this clone: A much larger clonotype is one base distant, so this may be a read error. In the same sample, other DNA sequences code for this CDR3. The gene calls are TRBV19 and TRBJ1-2; tentative D call: TRBD1 (5 bases). The CDR3 is 13 amino acids. V was shortened by 3 bases and J by 3 bases, with 8 bases between the two germline ends. Per germline, CDR1 LNHDA and CDR2 SQIVND (reference sequence). Here the CDR3 reads CASSIRGDYGYTF. Written as DNA, the CDR3 is TGTGCCAGTAGTATTAGGGGAGACTATGGCTACACCTTC.

The genes are TRBV3-1 (or the pseudogene TRBV3-2) and TRBJ2-5; D might be TRBD2 (6 bases). The CDR3 is 12 amino acids. The germline V and J ends were trimmed by 1 base and 7 bases, with 7 bases remaining between them. Germline loops: CDR1 LGHDT, CDR2 YNNKEL (reference sequence). CDR3 nucleotide sequence: TGTGCCAGCAGCCAAGGACTAGGGACCCAGTACTTC. Its protein product is CASSQGLGTQYF.

The chain is built from TRBV5-6 and TRBJ1-4; 7 nucleotides match TRBD1. J gave up 5 bases and V 1 base, and 2 bases lay outside the gene matches. This CDR3 has 14 residues. Germline CDR1 and CDR2: SGHDT and YYEEEE. This chain's CDR3 is CASSLLQGNEKLFF. The DNA of the CDR3 is TGTGCCAGCAGCTTGTTACAGGGGAATGAAAAACTGTTTTTT. The variable domain in full, completed from reference TRBV5-6 and TRBJ1-4, reads DAGVTQSPTHLIKTRGQQVTLRCSPKSGHDTVSWYQQALGQGPQFIFQYYEEEERQRGNFPDRFSGHQFPNYSSELNVNALLLGDSALYLCASSLLQGNEKLFFGSGTQLSVL.

The chain employs TRBV6-5 and TRBJ1-2; D remains ambiguous. Trimming removed 8 bases at V and 2 bases at J, with 9 bases between. Germline CDR1 MNHEY, CDR2 SVGAGI. The CDR3 length is 12 residues. CDR3 coding DNA: TGTGCCAGCGAAGGCTTAAACTATGGCTACACCTTC. Its protein is CASEGLNYGYTF.

The count of this clone is one. V gene TRBV5-5 combines with J gene TRBJ2-1, with D perhaps TRBD1 (6 bases). The V end lost 3 bases, the J end lost 4 bases, and 11 bases lay between the germline ends. The germline V gene has CDR1 SGHKS and CDR2 YYEKEE (reference sequence). The CDR3 is 14 amino acids. The CDR3 sequence is CASSSDRIYNEQFF. As DNA, the CDR3 is TGTGCCAGCAGCTCGGACAGAATATACAATGAGCAGTTCTTC.

The chain has TRBV27 and TRBJ1-3, with D unclear. The V end lost 5 bases, the J end lost 2 bases, and 13 bases lay between the germline ends. This CDR3 comprises 15 residues. Per the germline V gene, CDR1 is MNHEY and CDR2 is SMNVEV (reference sequence). CDR3 nucleotide sequence: TGTGCCAGCAGTCCTGAGCCGGGTACTGGAAACACCATATATTTT. Its protein product is CASSPEPGTGNTIYF.

The chain has TRBV28 and TRBJ2-5, with 7 bases aligning to TRBD1. CDR3 length: 15 amino acids. Per the germline V gene, CDR1 is MDHEN and CDR2 is SYDVKM. J gave up 2 bases and V 6 bases, and 9 bases lay outside the gene matches. This chain's CDR3 is CASSPTGTLQETQYF. For the CDR3, the DNA is TGTGCCAGCAGCCCGACAGGGACACTTCAAGAGACCCAGTACTTC.

This clone was observed once. The genes are TRBV7-9 and TRBJ2-2; D unresolved. This CDR3 contains 15 residues. V was cut by 5 bases and J by 2 bases, with 12 bases left in between. CDR1 and CDR2 (germline): SEHNR, FQNEAQ (reference sequence). CDR3 in amino acids: CASSQVGHNTGELFF. CDR3 nucleotides: TGTGCCAGCAGCCAAGTAGGCCACAACACCGGGGAGCTGTTTTTT. The full variable domain, its missing parts supplied by reference TRBV7-9 and TRBJ2-2, is DTGVSQNPRHKITKRGQNVTFRCDPISEHNRLYWYRQTLGQGPEFLTYFQNEAQLEKSRLLSDRFSAERPKGSFSTLEIQRTEQGDSAMYLCASSQVGHNTGELFFGEGSRLTVL.

V gene TRBV4-1 combines with J gene TRBJ2-7; no clear D gene. Germline loops: CDR1 MGHRA, CDR2 YSYEKL. V dropped 2 bases and J dropped 1 base, with 12 bases sitting between them. This CDR3 region has 15 residues. The CDR3 sequence: CASSQSHTRSYEQYF. The CDR3 DNA sequence: TGCGCCAGCAGCCAATCCCATACCCGTTCCTACGAGCAGTACTTC.

This rearrangement joins TRBV2 to TRBJ1-1; D gene unclear. The V gene's germline CDR1 is SNHLY and CDR2 FYNNEI. Trimming stripped 6 bases from V and 5 bases from J, with 16 bases between. The CDR3 is 14 residues long. CDR3 DNA: TGTGCCAGCAGCTTACAGTACGGAGGGACTGAAGCTTTCTTT. Translated: CASSLQYGGTEAFF.

The genes are TRBV5-5 and TRBJ2-7; D ambiguous. Germline CDR1 SGHKS, CDR2 YYEKEE (reference sequence). CDR3 size: 15 residues. V was pared by 0 bases and J by 6 bases, with 16 bases between. DNA for the CDR3: TGTGCCAGCAGCTTGGGTGTTGGGATGGGTAGCGAGCAGTACTTC. Translated: CASSLGVGMGSEQYF.

The chain uses TRBV7-2 and TRBJ2-2, with 8 bases aligning to TRBD2. With V trimmed by 5 bases and J by 4 bases, 3 bases remained unmatched. Germline-derived CDR1 and CDR2 are SGHTA and FQGNSA. The CDR3 covers 14 residues. CDR3: CASSLGLVTGELFF. CDR3 in DNA: TGTGCCAGCAGCCTGGGACTAGTCACCGGGGAGCTGTTTTTT.

J is TRBJ2-3 and V is TRBV5-1; no clear D. V was pared by 2 bases and J by 4 bases, with 11 bases between. The CDR3 is made up of 14 amino acids. Germline CDR1 reads SGHRS; CDR2 reads YFSETQ. The CDR3 is CASSLSGVPDTQYF. The CDR3, as DNA: TGCGCCAGCAGCTTATCTGGGGTCCCAGATACGCAGTATTTT.

The rearrangement joins TRBV27 to TRBJ1-4; D is ambiguous. The CDR3 is 13 residues long. The germline V gene has CDR1 MNHEY and CDR2 SMNVEV (reference sequence). V was cut by 2 bases and J by 11 bases, with 12 bases left in between. DNA of the CDR3: TGTGCCAGCAGTTTACTTCAACAGAGTAAACTGTTTTTT. Its protein product is CASSLLQQSKLFF.